This T cell receptor beta chain was profiled in a study of blood T cell repertoires in COVID-19. On the study more broadly: Spain, Italy and the United States supplied samples that represented acute and convalescent COVID-19. T cells, B-cell-depleted T cells, or PBMCs provided the cDNA or gDNA that served as material.

Per the study methods: Counts of nucleated cells, estimated from reference gene primer amplification, were obtained. Clones were read by immunoSEQ multiplex PCR, and TCRdb kept only the in-frame ones, dropping some. V and J calls and clone size are copied from that table; D and trimming were computed from the DNA. The profile shows 40,000 to 55,000 clones, about 89% of them singletons. CDR1 SGHAT and CDR2 FQNNGV come from the germline V gene. The CDR3 has 15 amino acids. Trimming stripped 0 bases from V and 5 bases from J, with 12 bases between. The clonotype was recovered from a human donor in a cohort sampled during active COVID-19. The rearrangement links TRBV11-2 to TRBJ2-3; possibly TRBD1 for D (7 bases). The sequenced material came from peripheral blood. The chain's CDR3 is CASSLDRGAIDTQYF. The CDR3 DNA is TGTGCCAGCAGCTTAGACAGGGGGGCCATAGATACGCAGTATTTT.